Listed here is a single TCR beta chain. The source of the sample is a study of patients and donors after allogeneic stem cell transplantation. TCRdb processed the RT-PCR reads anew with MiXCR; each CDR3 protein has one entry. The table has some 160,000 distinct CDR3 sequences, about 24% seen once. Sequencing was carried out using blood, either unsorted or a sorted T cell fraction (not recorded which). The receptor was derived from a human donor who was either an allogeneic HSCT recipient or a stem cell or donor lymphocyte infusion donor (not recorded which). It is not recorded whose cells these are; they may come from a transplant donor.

CDR3 loop: CASSYLQGPIYEQYF. As DNA, the CDR3 is TGTGCCAGCAGTTATCTCCAGGGACCTATCTACGAGCAGTACTTC. J is TRBJ2-7 and V is TRBV6-5; D possibly uses TRBD1 or TRBD2 (5 bases each). The germline V gene has CDR1 MNHEY and CDR2 SVGAGI. The CDR3 is 15 residues long. The V end was cut by 3 bases, the J end by 3 bases, with 15 bases between.